The rows below give T cell receptor beta chains drawn from one sample of a study of T cell repertoires in cytomegalovirus infection. TCRdb passed the reads through MiXCR, listing each CDR3 protein once. The data show fewer than 950,000 distinct CDR3 sequences, with about 30% seen just once and about an eighth held by the top ten. Antigen specificity for these receptors is unknown. Here the sequenced sample was cultured CD8+ T cells from PBMCs, taken from culture after CMV antigen stimulation. All receptors derive from a human donor in good health (CMV status not recorded). Some clones in this sample may be carry-over from other donors' samples. The CDR3 runs from the conserved cysteine through the conserved F or W.

V gene	J gene	CDR3 protein
TRBV7-7	TRBJ2-2	CASSPRLGLYEAGELFF
TRBV15	TRBJ1-1	CATSREGTYPEAFF
TRBV7-6	TRBJ2-2	CASSLGNIDTGELFF
TRBV19	TRBJ1-2	CASSMGLSNYGYTF
TRBV5-1	TRBJ2-5	CASSFNRPPPETQYF
TRBV7-8	TRBJ2-1	CASSFVLQGEPYNEQFF
TRBV20-1	TRBJ1-1	CSARSSGNTEAFF
TRBV19	TRBJ1-1	CAVTGWETRTEAFF
TRBV7-2	TRBJ2-2	CASRLQGPNTGELFF
TRBV7-8	TRBJ1-1	CASSLEYVGTEAFF
TRBV7-3	TRBJ2-5	CASSSLSDTKETQYF
TRBV9	TRBJ2-3	CASSVGGASTDTQYF
TRBV6-5	TRBJ1-2	CASSRTPSLYGYTF
TRBV9	TRBJ2-7	CASSADFLSRGSYEQYF
TRBV10-2	TRBJ2-1	CASSTLVGNNNEQFF
TRBV19	TRBJ1-1	CASRWGQGEAFF
TRBV7-2	TRBJ2-5	CASSSAQGKETQYF
TRBV3-1	TRBJ2-2	CASSQDLGLTGELFF
TRBV27	TRBJ1-5	CASSVGQGIQPQHF
TRBV2	TRBJ1-2	CASRDSFYGYTF
TRBV7-8	TRBJ2-3	CASSTAVTSTDTQYF
TRBV24-1	TRBJ1-4	CATSFRATNEKLFF
TRBV6-6	TRBJ1-5	CASRNRQGSNQPQHF
TRBV6-2/TRBV6-3	TRBJ2-1	CASSPKAPGSFLNEQFF
TRBV7-9	TRBJ2-5	CASSYGTSGQETQYF
TRBV4-2	TRBJ2-7	CASSQGLQGFEQYF
TRBV29-1	TRBJ1-1	CSVEDRPGQGGGAFF
TRBV29-1	TRBJ1-1	CSVERTGPFEAFF
TRBV10-3	TRBJ2-5	CAISDLWQGVETQYF
TRBV7-6	TRBJ2-7	CASSLGTDKFYEQYF
TRBV27	TRBJ1-1	CASSSLPGLLNTEAFF
TRBV25-1	TRBJ2-2	CASSPRMNNGLLFF
TRBV20-1	TRBJ2-3	CSASNLRQGVRPDTQYF
TRBV6-5	TRBJ2-2	CASSVGGHTGELFF
TRBV6-2/TRBV6-3	TRBJ1-1	CASSPLGRGETEAFF
TRBV5-6	TRBJ1-1	CASILRGNEAFF
TRBV6-2/TRBV6-3	TRBJ2-1	CASSHLAGGQNEQFF
TRBV6-5	TRBJ1-1	CASSELYGDTEAFF
TRBV9	TRBJ2-3	CASSVGGSGTDTQYF
TRBV7-6	TRBJ2-1	CASSSLAGDVAGSSYNEQFF
TRBV27	TRBJ2-3	CASSLGTARSDTQYF